Below are 7 T cell receptor beta chains sequenced from a single sample in a study of CD8 T cells in ankylosing spondylitis. TCRdb re-analysed the 5' RACE reads in MiXCR, keeping a single row per CDR3 protein. The profile covers approximately 150,000 distinct CDR3 sequences, with about 32% appearing a single time and about 5.5% taken by the ten largest. The material sequenced was synovial fluid, either unsorted or a sorted T cell fraction (not recorded which). The receptor set was obtained from a male donor with ankylosing spondylitis.

This chain joins TRBV6-5 and TRBJ2-2, with D hard to call. Germline loops: CDR1 MNHEY, CDR2 SVGAGI. V was clipped by 2 bases and J by 7 bases, with 11 bases between them. This CDR3 spans 14 amino acids. This CDR3 reads CASSYQALGGELFF. The DNA of the CDR3 is TGTGCCAGCAGTTACCAAGCGCTGGGCGGGGAGCTGTTTTTT.

This clonotype came up once. CDR3 region: CSVAWLAGDNEQFF. In DNA, the CDR3 is TGCAGCGTTGCTTGGCTAGCGGGAGACAATGAGCAGTTCTTC. V gene TRBV29-1 combines with J gene TRBJ2-1, with 10 positions matching TRBD2. The V segment lost 4 bases and the J segment 5 bases; nucleotides outside the gene matches: 5. Germline assignment: CDR1 SQVTM and CDR2 ANQGSEA. This CDR3 comprises 14 residues.

There are a few counts of this clonotype. This chain links TRBV20-1 with TRBJ1-1; D perhaps matches TRBD1 (6 bases). V dropped 6 bases and J dropped 6 bases, with 20 bases sitting between them. The CDR3 totals 14 residues. The germline gives CDR1 DFQATT, CDR2 SNEGSKA (reference sequence). The CDR3 spells CSATPRTDLAEAFF. CDR3 sequence (DNA): TGCAGTGCCACACCGCGGACAGATCTGGCTGAAGCTTTCTTT.

This clonotype came up once. At one end the junction does not follow the germline gene, possibly because of a read error. V is TRBV28 and J is TRBJ1-2; 8 bases are a match to TRBD1. CDR1 and CDR2 from the germline V gene are MDHEN and SYDVKM. The CDR3 has 14 residues. CDR3 sequence reads: CAGSPNRGYGGYTF. The CDR3 DNA reads TGTGCCGGCAGTCCAAACAGGGGGTACGGTGGCTACACCTTC.

In nucleotides, the CDR3 is TGTGCCAGCTTCGAGGCTCGGGGGGACACTGAAGCTTTCTTT. Its protein is CASFEARGDTEAFF. This rearrangement joins TRBV18 to TRBJ1-1, with D perhaps TRBD1 (5 bases). In germline, CDR1 is KGHSH, CDR2 LQKENI. Trimming cost V 7 bases and J 3 bases, with 15 bases left between them. This CDR3 is 14 amino acids long.

This clonotype was detected many times. The rearrangement links TRBV5-1 to TRBJ1-1; maybe TRBD1 (5 bases). CDR3 length equals 14 residues. The V gene lost 0 bases and the J gene lost 5 bases, with 11 bases spanning the gap. In germline, CDR1 is SGHRS, CDR2 YFSETQ. The DNA of the CDR3 is TGCGCCAGCAGCTTGGCCGGGGGGGGGACTGAAGCTTTCTTT. This encodes CASSLAGGGTEAFF.

The chain uses TRBV27 and TRBJ1-3; D is uncertain. The CDR3 totals 15 residues. The ends were cut back, 4 bases at V and 0 bases at J, with 10 bases in the middle. From germline, CDR1 is MNHEY and CDR2 SMNVEV (reference sequence). CDR3 bases: TGTGCCAGCAGTTACCGGTATAACTCTGGAAACACCATATATTTT. Translation: CASSYRYNSGNTIYF.